Listed here is a single T cell receptor beta chain. Its matching antigen is unknown. TCRdb's copy holds only in-frame clones and misses some; the assay was immunoSEQ multiplex PCR. The sample yields about 7,400 clones, around nine tenths seen once. Time point meaning: recipient sample about 28 days before transplant, after cytoreduction. The CDR3 contains 14 residues. Germline V gene lookup returns CDR1 ENHRY and CDR2 SYGVKD. V lost 1 base and J 4 bases, leaving 11 bases between the germline ends. The sample is drawn from a study of T cell clonotyping in hematopoietic cell transplantation. Overall study context: Recipients' pretransplant samples followed cytoreduction. Study-wide points: Graft donor and pretransplant recipient Inverse Simpson Index values predicted broader posttransplant TCR diversity. Pathologically expanded recipient clonotypes increased progressively from day 30 to day 180 as diversity fell. Without cell sorting, CD4 versus CD8 contributions remain unresolved.

The source material was peripheral blood mononuclear cells, sampled before stem cell transplant. This clonotype was sampled from a man aged 55 to 70 with acute myeloid leukemia. Some clones in this sample may be carry-over from other donors' samples. The chain uses TRBV10-3 and TRBJ2-7; D may be TRBD1 or TRBD2 (6 bases each). The CDR3 region is CAISELGGWYEQYF. The CDR3 bases are TGTGCCATCAGTGAGTTAGGGGGGTGGTACGAGCAGTACTTC.